The 18 T cell receptor beta chains presented below share a single source sample, sequenced in a study of T cells in localized non-small cell lung cancer. Method: immunoSEQ multiplex PCR; TCRdb's copy keeps in-frame clones and lacks some. The sample yields 75,000 to 95,000 clones, roughly 80% seen once. The sequences come from PBMCs, collected before any cancer treatment. Source of these receptors: a man aged 35-75 years with stage II squamous cell lung carcinoma.

The chain links TRBV29-1 to TRBJ2-7; D gene uncertain. V dropped 0 bases and J dropped 0 bases, with 9 bases sitting between them. Germline V gene sequence: CDR1 SQVTM, CDR2 ANQGSEA. The CDR3 covers 14 residues. The CDR3 reads CSVEDGLSSYEQYF. The CDR3 DNA reads as TGCAGCGTTGAAGACGGCTTGAGCTCCTACGAGCAGTACTTC.

The CDR3 loop is CASSYDRGFGEAFF. CDR3 in DNA: TGTGCCAGCAGTTATGACAGGGGGTTTGGTGAAGCTTTCTTT. This chain joins TRBV6-6 and TRBJ1-1; 9 bases fit TRBD1. The CDR3 length is 14 residues. Germline values: CDR1 MNHNY, CDR2 SVGAGI (reference sequence). Unmatched junction bases numbered 6, after V lost 3 bases and J lost 7 bases.

V and J are TRBV20-1 and TRBJ1-2, with D tentatively TRBD1 (5 bases). Germline values: CDR1 DFQATT, CDR2 SNEGSKA (reference sequence). V lost 3 bases and J 12 bases, leaving 14 bases between the germline ends. The length of the CDR3 is 11 residues. The DNA for the CDR3 is TGCAGTGCTAGTAGGGCAGGGCGGCACACCTTC. As protein: CSASRAGRHTF.

The rearrangement links TRBV28 to TRBJ2-1; the match to TRBD1 covers 9 bases. The CDR3 has 15 residues. Germline CDR1 reads MDHEN; CDR2 reads SYDVKM. After removal of 6 bases from V and 7 bases from J, the junction contained 10 bases not matched to a gene. Here the CDR3 DNA reads TGTGCCAGCAGCTCTCCGGGACAGGGTGAGAATGAGCAGTTCTTC. It translates to CASSSPGQGENEQFF.

This chain connects TRBV19 to TRBJ1-4; 7 bases line up with TRBD1. Germline CDR1 reads LNHDA; CDR2 reads SQIVND (reference sequence). Trimming at V came to 11 bases and at J to 0 bases, leaving 6 bases not matched to a gene. The CDR3 sequence is 14 residues long. In nucleotides, the CDR3 is TGTGCCTCAAAGGGGGCGGCAACTAATGAAAAACTGTTTTTT. Its protein is CASKGAATNEKLFF.

The rearrangement joins TRBV10-3 to TRBJ2-5; D is ambiguous. Trimming removed 2 bases at V and 5 bases at J, with 9 bases between. The V gene's germline CDR1 is ENHRY and CDR2 SYGVKD. CDR3 length: 13 amino acids. CDR3 nucleotide sequence: TGTGCCATCAGTGAGGCGGTTGGGGAGACCCAGTACTTC. Residues: CAISEAVGETQYF.

The gene calls are TRBV7-6 and TRBJ2-5, with D unresolved. Germline CDR1 SGHVS, CDR2 FNYEAQ. The CDR3 loop spans 14 amino acids. V was shortened by 6 bases and J by 4 bases, with 15 bases between the two germline ends. The CDR3, as DNA: TGTGCCAGCAGTCGCAACAGCGCCGGAGAGACCCAGTACTTC. Amino acid sequence: CASSRNSAGETQYF.

About this clone itself: This sample includes further DNA sequences coding for the same CDR3. The chain has TRBV10-3 and TRBJ2-2; the match to TRBD2 covers 8 bases. V shed 4 bases, J shed 6 bases, and the junction held 10 bases outside the gene matches. The germline V gene encodes CDR1 ENHRY and CDR2 SYGVKD. The length of the CDR3 is 16 residues. The CDR3 DNA reads TGTGCCATCAGTGGTCCGGGGCTAGCGGGCTCCGGGGAGCTGTTTTTT. Amino acids: CAISGPGLAGSGELFF.

The gene calls are TRBV19 and TRBJ2-5; no reliable D call. V lost 3 bases, J lost 4 bases, and 18 bases lay in between. The V gene's germline CDR1 is LNHDA and CDR2 SQIVND (reference sequence). The length of the CDR3 is 16 residues. The CDR3 sequence is CASSITSRSLIETQYF. For the CDR3, the DNA is TGTGCCAGTAGTATCACCAGCCGCAGCCTGATAGAGACCCAGTACTTC.

This chain uses TRBV7-9 with TRBJ2-7; 8 bases are a match to TRBD2. Losses at the gene ends were 4 bases for V and 0 bases for J; bases not matched to a gene: 5. Germline loops: CDR1 SEHNR, CDR2 FQNEAQ (reference sequence). CDR3 length: 15 amino acids. The CDR3 DNA reads TGTGCCAGCAGCTCGCGGGGGGCGAGCTCCTACGAGCAGTACTTC. This gives the protein CASSSRGASSYEQYF. Based on the CDR3 plus reference TRBV7-9 and TRBJ2-7, the full variable domain is DTGVSQNPRHKITKRGQNVTFRCDPISEHNRLYWYRQTLGQGPEFLTYFQNEAQLEKSRLLSDRFSAERPKGSFSTLEIQRTEQGDSAMYLCASSSRGASSYEQYFGPGTRLTVT.

V and J are TRBV28 and TRBJ1-2; no definite D call. The V end lost 7 bases, the J end lost 4 bases, and 16 bases lay between the germline ends. The CDR3 is 14 residues long. Germline V gene sequence: CDR1 MDHEN, CDR2 SYDVKM. Written as DNA, the CDR3 is TGTGCCAGCATCCTTACGTTGGGCACCTATGGCTACACCTTC. Translation gives CASILTLGTYGYTF.

About this clone itself: Germline is not matched at one junction end, which may reflect a read error. V and J are TRBV25-1 and TRBJ1-1, with D possibly being TRBD1 (6 bases). The CDR3 has 14 residues. Germline assignment: CDR1 MGHDK and CDR2 SYGVNS. As DNA, the CDR3 is TGTGCCAGCACTGAACAGGGATGGGGCACTGAAGCTTTCTTT. Protein product: CASTEQGWGTEAFF.

V usage is TRBV4-1 and J usage is TRBJ1-4, with a tentative D call TRBD1 (6 bases). This CDR3 region has 15 residues. Looked up from germline, CDR1 is MGHRA and CDR2 is YSYEKL. Trimming took 6 bases from V and 5 from J, leaving 16 bases between them. The CDR3 reads CASSQTGLLNEKLFF. CDR3 sequence (DNA): TGCGCCAGCAGTCAAACAGGGCTCCTGAATGAAAAACTGTTTTTT.

This clone occurred a few times. The chain carries TRBV30 and TRBJ2-7, with D perhaps being TRBD1 or TRBD2 (5 bases each). V was cut by 0 bases and J by 6 bases, with 12 bases left in between. Germline V CDR1 and CDR2: GTSNPN, SVGIG (reference sequence). The CDR3 covers 13 residues. CDR3 in amino acids: CAWSVGTLGEQYF. For the CDR3, the DNA is TGTGCCTGGAGTGTGGGGACCCTCGGCGAGCAGTACTTC.

This chain joins TRBV5-5 and TRBJ2-7, with D possibly matching TRBD2 (5 bases). V was pared by 0 bases and J by 3 bases, with 13 bases between. This CDR3 contains 15 residues. The germline V gene encodes CDR1 SGHKS and CDR2 YYEKEE (reference sequence). The DNA of the CDR3 is TGTGCCAGCAGCTTGGAAGACTGGGCGGGCTACGAGCAGTACTTC. Its protein product is CASSLEDWAGYEQYF. The full variable domain, in which reference TRBV5-5 and TRBJ2-7 provide the parts outside the CDR3, is DAGVTQSPTHLIKTRGQQVTLRCSPISGHKSVSWYQQVLGQGPQFIFQYYEKEERGRGNFPDRFSARQFPNYSSELNVNALLLGDSALYLCASSLEDWAGYEQYFGPGTRLTVT.

This clone was found a few times. The chain employs TRBV18 and TRBJ2-3; 7 nucleotides line up with TRBD1. The ends lost 4 bases at V and 4 bases at J; junction bases unmatched: 8. CDR3 length: 15 residues. Germline assignment: CDR1 KGHSH and CDR2 LQKENI. In DNA form, the CDR3 reads TGTGCCAGCTCACACAGGGGATACATGGCAGATACGCAGTATTTT. Amino acid sequence: CASSHRGYMADTQYF.

In its sample, this clone was seen once. This chain links TRBV5-1 with TRBJ2-2; D may be TRBD1 (6 bases). The CDR3 runs to 14 residues. V was shortened by 6 bases and J by 2 bases, with 11 bases between the two germline ends. Germline CDR1 SGHRS, CDR2 YFSETQ. The DNA of the CDR3 is TGCGCCAGCACCTTACAGGGTAACACCGGGGAGCTGTTTTTT. Translation: CASTLQGNTGELFF.

This clone was observed a single time. The rearrangement links TRBV7-9 to TRBJ2-7; 11 bases are shared with TRBD1. CDR1 is SEHNR and CDR2 is FQNEAQ in the germline V gene (reference sequence). The CDR3 runs 15 residues. Trimming removed 4 bases from V and 3 bases from J; junction bases left unmatched: 5. CDR3 in DNA: TGTGCCAGCAGCTCGTGGACAGGGGGCAGCTACGAGCAGTACTTC. It translates to CASSSWTGGSYEQYF.